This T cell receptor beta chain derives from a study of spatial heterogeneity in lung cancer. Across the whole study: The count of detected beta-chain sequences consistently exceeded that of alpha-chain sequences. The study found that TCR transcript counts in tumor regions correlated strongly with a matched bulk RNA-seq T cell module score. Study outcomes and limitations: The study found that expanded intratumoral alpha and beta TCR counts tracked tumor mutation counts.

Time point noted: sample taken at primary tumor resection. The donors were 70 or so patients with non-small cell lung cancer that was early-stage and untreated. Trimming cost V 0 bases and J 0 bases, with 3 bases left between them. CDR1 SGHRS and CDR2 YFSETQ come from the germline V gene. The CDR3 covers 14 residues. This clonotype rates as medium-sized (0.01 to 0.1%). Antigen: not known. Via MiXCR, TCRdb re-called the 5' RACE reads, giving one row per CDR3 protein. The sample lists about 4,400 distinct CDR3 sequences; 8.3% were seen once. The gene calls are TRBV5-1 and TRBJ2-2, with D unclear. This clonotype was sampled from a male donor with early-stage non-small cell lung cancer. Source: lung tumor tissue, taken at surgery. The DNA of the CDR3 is TGCGCCAGCAGCTTGGGAACGAACACCGGGGAGCTGTTTTTT. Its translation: CASSLGTNTGELFF.